A single sample is the source of the 3 T cell receptor beta chains below, sequenced in a study of blood T cell repertoires in COVID-19 (dated by TCRdb to between 2020 and 2021). Libraries were made using the immunoSEQ multiplex PCR assay. The clones in this table, taken by TCRdb from immuneACCESS, are in-frame only. Not every clone is retained; where verified, under half of the shortfall comes from an unresolved V gene, and the cause of the rest is unknown. A total of some 72,000 clones appear in this sample, around 80% of them only once. The ten largest make up 9.5% to 15% of the sample. The sequenced sample consisted of peripheral blood. These TCRs come from a man in his forties or fifties with COVID-19, enrolled during active disease.

The chain combines TRBV5-6 with TRBJ2-1; 10 bases fit TRBD2. Germline CDR1 is SGHDT and CDR2 is YYEEEE. This CDR3 comprises 16 residues. With V trimmed by 2 bases and J by 6 bases, 8 bases remained unmatched. This chain's CDR3 is CASSLAGGLVVNEQFF. The CDR3, as DNA: TGTGCCAGCAGCTTAGCGGGAGGGCTCGTGGTCAATGAGCAGTTCTTC.

This clone was seen only once. This chain connects TRBV6-5 to TRBJ1-1; 8 nucleotides agree with TRBD1. V dropped 0 bases and J dropped 11; count of bases not matched to a gene: 8. In germline, CDR1 is MNHEY, CDR2 SVGAGI. The CDR3 length is 14 residues. CDR3 residues: CASSYSGADRVAFF. In DNA, the CDR3 is TGTGCCAGCAGTTACTCCGGGGCGGACAGGGTGGCTTTCTTT.

The gene calls are TRBV28 and TRBJ1-2; 10 bases align to TRBD1. V dropped 3 bases and J dropped 0; count of bases not matched to a gene: 1. Per germline, CDR1 MDHEN and CDR2 SYDVKM. The CDR3 runs 15 residues. The DNA of the CDR3 is TGTGCCAGCAGTTTGGGGACAGGGGCTAACTATGGCTACACCTTC. This gives the protein CASSLGTGANYGYTF.